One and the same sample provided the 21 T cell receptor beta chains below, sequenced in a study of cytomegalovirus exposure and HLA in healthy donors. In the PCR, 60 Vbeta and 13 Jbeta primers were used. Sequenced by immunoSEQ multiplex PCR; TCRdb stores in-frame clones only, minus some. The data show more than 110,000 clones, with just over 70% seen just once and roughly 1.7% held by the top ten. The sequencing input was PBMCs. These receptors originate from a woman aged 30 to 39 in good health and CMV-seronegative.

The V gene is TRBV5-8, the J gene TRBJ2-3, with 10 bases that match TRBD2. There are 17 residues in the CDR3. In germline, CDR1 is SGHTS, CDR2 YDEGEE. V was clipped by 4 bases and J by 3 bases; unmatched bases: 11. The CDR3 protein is CASSQGAGGLRTDTQYF. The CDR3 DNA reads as TGTGCCAGCAGCCAGGGAGCGGGGGGGCTGAGAACAGATACGCAGTATTTT.

The CDR3 region is CASSLGHEQYF. The CDR3 coding sequence is TGCGCCAGCAGCTTGGGCCACGAGCAGTACTTC. This chain joins TRBV5-1 and TRBJ2-5, with D hard to call. Matching the DNA end better, TRBJ2-7 makes the J call doubtful. Germline V gene lookup returns CDR1 SGHRS and CDR2 YFSETQ. CDR3 length equals 11 residues.

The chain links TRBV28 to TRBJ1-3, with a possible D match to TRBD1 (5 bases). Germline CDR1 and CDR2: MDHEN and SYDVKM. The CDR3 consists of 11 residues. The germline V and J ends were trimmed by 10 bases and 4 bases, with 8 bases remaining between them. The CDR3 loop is CATDRGNTIYF. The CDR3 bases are TGTGCCACCGACAGAGGAAACACCATATATTTT.

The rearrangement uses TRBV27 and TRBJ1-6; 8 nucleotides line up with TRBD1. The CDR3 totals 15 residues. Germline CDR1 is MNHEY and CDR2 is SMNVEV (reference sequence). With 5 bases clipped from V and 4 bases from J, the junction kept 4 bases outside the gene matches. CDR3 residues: CASSIGDRYNSPLHF. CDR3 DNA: TGTGCCAGCAGTATAGGGGACAGGTATAATTCACCCCTCCACTTT.

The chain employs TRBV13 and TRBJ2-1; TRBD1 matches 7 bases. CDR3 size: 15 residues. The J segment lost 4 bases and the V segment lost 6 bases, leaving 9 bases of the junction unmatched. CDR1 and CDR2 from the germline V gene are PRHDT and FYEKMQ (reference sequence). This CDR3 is CASSPGRGSYNEQFF. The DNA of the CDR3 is TGTGCCAGCAGTCCGGGCAGGGGGTCATACAATGAGCAGTTCTTC.

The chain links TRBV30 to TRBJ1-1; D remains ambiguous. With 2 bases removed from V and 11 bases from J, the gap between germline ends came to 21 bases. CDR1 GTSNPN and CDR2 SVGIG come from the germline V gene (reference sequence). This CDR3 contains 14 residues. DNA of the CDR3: TGTGCCTGGAGTCCCCCGGGTTTCCAAGTCGGGGCTTTCTTT. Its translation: CAWSPPGFQVGAFF.

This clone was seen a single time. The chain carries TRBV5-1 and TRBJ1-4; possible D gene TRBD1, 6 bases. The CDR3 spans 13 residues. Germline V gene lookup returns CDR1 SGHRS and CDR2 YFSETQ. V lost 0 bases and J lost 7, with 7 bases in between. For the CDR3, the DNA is TGCGCCAGCAGCTTGGAGGGGGTTGAAAAACTGTTTTTT. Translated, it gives CASSLEGVEKLFF.

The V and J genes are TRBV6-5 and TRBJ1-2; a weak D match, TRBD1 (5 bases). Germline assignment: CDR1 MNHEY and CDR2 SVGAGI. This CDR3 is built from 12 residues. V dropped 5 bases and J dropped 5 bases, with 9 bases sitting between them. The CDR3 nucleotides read TGTGCCAGCAGTAACCAGGGATATGGCTACACCTTC. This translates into CASSNQGYGYTF.

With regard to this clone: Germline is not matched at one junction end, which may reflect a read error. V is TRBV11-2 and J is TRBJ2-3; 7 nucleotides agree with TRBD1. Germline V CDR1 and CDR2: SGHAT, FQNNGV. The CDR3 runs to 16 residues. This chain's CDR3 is CTSSSLTGISTDTQYF. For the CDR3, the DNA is TGTACCAGCAGCTCCTTGACAGGGATTAGCACAGATACGCAGTATTTT.

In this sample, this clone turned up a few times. As DNA, the CDR3 is TGTGCCAGCTCCCCCCGGAGGGCGGGTGCTCAGCCCCAGCATTTT. This gives the protein CASSPRRAGAQPQHF. The V call is TRBV2, the J call TRBJ1-5; unclear D gene. The CDR3 has 15 amino acids. Germline loops: CDR1 SNHLY, CDR2 FYNNEI. Trimming cost V 8 bases and J 6 bases, with 20 bases left between them.

The CDR3 loop reads CASRREGSYEQYF. The CDR3 bases are TGTGCCAGCCGCAGAGAGGGATCCTACGAGCAGTACTTC. The V gene is TRBV7-9, the J gene TRBJ2-7; D is possibly TRBD2 (5 bases). The CDR3 runs 13 residues. In germline, CDR1 is SEHNR, CDR2 FQNEAQ (reference sequence). Trimming cost V 8 bases and J 1 base, with 12 bases left between them.

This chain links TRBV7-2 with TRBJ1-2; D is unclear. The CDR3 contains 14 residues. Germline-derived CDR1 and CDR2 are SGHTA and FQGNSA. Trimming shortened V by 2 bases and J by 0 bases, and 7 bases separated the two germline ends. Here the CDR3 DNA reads TGTGCCAGCAGCTTAAACAGAGCTAACTATGGCTACACCTTC. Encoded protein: CASSLNRANYGYTF.

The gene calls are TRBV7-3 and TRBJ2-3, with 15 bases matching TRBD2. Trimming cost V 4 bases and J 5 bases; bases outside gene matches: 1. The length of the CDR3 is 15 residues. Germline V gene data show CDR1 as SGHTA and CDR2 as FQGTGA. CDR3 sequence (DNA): TGTGCCAGCAGCTGGGGACTAGCGGGGGGAGATACGCAGTATTTT. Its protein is CASSWGLAGGDTQYF.

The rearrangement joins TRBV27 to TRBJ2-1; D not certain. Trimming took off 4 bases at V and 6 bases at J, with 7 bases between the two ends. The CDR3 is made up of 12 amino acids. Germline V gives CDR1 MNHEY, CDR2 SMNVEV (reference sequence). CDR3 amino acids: CASSSHGNEQFF. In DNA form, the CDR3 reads TGTGCCAGCAGTTCCCACGGCAATGAGCAGTTCTTC.

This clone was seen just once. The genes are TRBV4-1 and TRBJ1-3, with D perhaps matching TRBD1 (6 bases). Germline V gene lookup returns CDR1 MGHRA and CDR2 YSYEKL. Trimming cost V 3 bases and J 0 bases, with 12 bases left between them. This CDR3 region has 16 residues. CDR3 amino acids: CASSQGARSSGNTIYF. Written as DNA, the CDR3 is TGCGCCAGCAGCCAGGGGGCCAGGAGCTCTGGAAACACCATATATTTT.

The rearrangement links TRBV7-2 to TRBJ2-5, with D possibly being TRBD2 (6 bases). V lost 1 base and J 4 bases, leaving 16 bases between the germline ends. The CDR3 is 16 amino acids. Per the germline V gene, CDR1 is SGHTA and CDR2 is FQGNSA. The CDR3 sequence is CASSLGASARGETQYF. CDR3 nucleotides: TGTGCCAGCAGCTTAGGGGCTAGCGCAAGGGGAGAGACCCAGTACTTC.

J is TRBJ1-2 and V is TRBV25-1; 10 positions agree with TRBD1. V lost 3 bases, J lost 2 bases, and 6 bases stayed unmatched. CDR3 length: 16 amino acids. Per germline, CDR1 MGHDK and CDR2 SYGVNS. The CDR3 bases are TGTGCCAGCAGTGAGGACAGGGGGACCAAGAACTATGGCTACACCTTC. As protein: CASSEDRGTKNYGYTF.

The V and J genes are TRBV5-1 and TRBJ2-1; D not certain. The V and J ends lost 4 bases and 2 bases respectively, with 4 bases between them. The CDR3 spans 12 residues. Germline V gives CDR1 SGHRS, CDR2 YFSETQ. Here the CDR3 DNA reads TGCGCCAGCAGCCCCACCTACAATGAGCAGTTCTTC. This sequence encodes CASSPTYNEQFF.

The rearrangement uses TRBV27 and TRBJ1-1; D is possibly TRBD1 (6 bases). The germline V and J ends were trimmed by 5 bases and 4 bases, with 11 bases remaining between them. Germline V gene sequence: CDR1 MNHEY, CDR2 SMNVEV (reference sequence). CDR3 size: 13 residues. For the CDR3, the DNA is TGTGCCAGCAGTCGCACAGGGTCCACTGAAGCTTTCTTT. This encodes CASSRTGSTEAFF.

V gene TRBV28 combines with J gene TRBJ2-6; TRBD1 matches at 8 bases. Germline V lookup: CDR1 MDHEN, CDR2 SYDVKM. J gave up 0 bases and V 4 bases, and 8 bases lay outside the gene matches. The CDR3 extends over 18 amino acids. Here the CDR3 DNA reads TGTGCCAGCAGTTCCGACAGGGGCCTCAGCTCTGGGGCCAACGTCCTGACTTTC. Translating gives CASSSDRGLSSGANVLTF.

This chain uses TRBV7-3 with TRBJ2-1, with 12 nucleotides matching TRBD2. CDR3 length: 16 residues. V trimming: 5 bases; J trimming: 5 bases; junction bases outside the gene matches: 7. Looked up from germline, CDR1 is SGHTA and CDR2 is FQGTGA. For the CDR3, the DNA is TGTGCCAGCAGCCCGCCGGGACTAGCGGGTCACAATGAGCAGTTCTTC. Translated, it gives CASSPPGLAGHNEQFF.